Given below is one TCR beta chain in context. This sample stems from a study of blood T cell repertoires in COVID-19. Study overall: PBMCs, B-cell-depleted T cells, or T cells were the source of the cDNA or gDNA that made up the material.

The CDR3 spans 18 residues. V gave up 4 bases and J gave up 1 base; unmatched junction bases: 9. Germline-derived CDR1 and CDR2 are SGHDN and FVKESK. Only in-frame clones appear in the TCRdb table, and some are missing; sequencing was by immunoSEQ multiplex PCR. The data contain tens of thousands of clones, roughly 90% of them singletons. Sequenced: peripheral blood. This rearrangement joins TRBV14 to TRBJ2-2; 10 bases line up with TRBD2. The origin of this receptor is a woman in her sixties or seventies with active COVID-19. CDR3 nucleotide sequence: TGTGCCAGCAGCCTTACCGGACTAGCGGCTAGGAACACCGGGGAGCTGTTTTTT. Amino acid sequence: CASSLTGLAARNTGELFF.